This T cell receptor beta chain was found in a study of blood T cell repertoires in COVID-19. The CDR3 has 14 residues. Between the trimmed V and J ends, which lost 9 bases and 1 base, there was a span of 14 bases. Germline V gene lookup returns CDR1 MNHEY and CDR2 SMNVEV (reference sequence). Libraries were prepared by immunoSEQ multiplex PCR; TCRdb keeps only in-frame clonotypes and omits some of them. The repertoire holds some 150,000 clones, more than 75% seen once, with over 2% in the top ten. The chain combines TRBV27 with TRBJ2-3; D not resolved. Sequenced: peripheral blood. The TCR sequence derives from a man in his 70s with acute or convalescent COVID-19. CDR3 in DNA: TGTGCCAGGAGCGACGGATACTGCACAGATACGCAGTATTTT. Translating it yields CARSDGYCTDTQYF.